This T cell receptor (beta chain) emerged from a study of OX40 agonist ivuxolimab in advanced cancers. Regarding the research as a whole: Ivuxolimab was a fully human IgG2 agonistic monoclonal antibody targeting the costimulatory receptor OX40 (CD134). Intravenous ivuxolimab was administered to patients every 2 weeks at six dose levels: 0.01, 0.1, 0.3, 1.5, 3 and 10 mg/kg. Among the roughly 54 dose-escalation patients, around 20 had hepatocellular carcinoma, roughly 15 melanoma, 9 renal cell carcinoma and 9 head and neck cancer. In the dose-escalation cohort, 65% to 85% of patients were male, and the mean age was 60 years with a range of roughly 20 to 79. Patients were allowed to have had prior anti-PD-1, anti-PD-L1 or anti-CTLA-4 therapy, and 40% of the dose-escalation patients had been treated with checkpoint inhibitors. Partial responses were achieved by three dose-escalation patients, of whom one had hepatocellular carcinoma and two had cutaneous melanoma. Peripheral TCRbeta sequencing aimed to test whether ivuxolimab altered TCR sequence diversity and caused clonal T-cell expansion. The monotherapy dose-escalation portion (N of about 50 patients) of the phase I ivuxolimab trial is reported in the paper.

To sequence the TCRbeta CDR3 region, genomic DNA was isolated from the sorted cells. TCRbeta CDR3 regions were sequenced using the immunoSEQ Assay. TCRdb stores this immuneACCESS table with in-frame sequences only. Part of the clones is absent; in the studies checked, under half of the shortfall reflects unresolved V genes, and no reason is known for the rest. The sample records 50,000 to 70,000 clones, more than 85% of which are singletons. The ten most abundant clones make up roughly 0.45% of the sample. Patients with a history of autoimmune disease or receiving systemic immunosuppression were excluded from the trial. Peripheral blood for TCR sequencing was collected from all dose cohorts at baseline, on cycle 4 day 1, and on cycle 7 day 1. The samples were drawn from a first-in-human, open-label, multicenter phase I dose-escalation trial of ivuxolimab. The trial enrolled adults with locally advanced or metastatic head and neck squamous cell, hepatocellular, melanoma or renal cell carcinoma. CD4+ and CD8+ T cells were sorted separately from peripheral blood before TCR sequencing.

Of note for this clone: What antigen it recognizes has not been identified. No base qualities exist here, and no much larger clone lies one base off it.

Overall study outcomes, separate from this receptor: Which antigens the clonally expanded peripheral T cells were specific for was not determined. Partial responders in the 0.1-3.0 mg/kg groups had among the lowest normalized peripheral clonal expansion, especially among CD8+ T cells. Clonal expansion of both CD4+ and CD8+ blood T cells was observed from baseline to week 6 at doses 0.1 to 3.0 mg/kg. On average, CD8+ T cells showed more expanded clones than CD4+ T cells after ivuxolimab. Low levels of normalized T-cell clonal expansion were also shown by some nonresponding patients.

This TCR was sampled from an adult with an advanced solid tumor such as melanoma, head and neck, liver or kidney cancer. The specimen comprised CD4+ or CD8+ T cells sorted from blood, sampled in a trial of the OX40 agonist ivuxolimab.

The CDR3 is CASSETGRENTEAFF. The DNA is TGTGCCAGCAGTGAAACAGGGAGGGAGAACACTGAAGCTTTCTTT. The V and J segments used are TRBV2 and TRBJ1-1; TRBD1 is possibly the D segment (6 matching bases). V is clipped by 2 bases and J by 1 base, and the sequence between their germline boundaries is 11 bases long. The CDR1 and CDR2 encoded by the germline V gene are SNHLY and FYNNEI. The cysteine opens and the phenylalanine closes a CDR3 of 15 amino acids. This entry keeps only the CDR3 DNA: 45 bases, framed from base 1.